This TCR beta chain was identified during a study of T-cell memory formation after mild COVID-19. Each CDR3 protein is one row after TCRdb ran MiXCR on the 5' RACE reads. Of about 210,000 distinct CDR3 sequences in the sample, 27% were seen once. Per the germline V gene, CDR1 is SEHNR and CDR2 is FQNEAQ (reference sequence). CDR3 length: 15 residues. Losses at the gene ends were 0 bases for V and 5 bases for J; bases not matched to a gene: 6. This TCR derives from an adult woman who had mild COVID-19 (a few samples of this study predate the infection). Cell type and time point are not known. Input material: PBMCs or a T cell subset sorted from them (not recorded which). The chain employs TRBV7-9 and TRBJ2-5; 7 nucleotides align to TRBD1. The chain's CDR3 is CASSLAGTVGETQYF. The CDR3 region has the DNA TGTGCCAGCAGCTTAGCAGGGACAGTAGGGGAGACCCAGTACTTC.